This T cell receptor (beta chain) was recorded in a study of cytomegalovirus exposure and HLA in healthy donors (dated by TCRdb to 2016 to 2017). Notes on the research overall: According to an earlier analysis of several hundred of the donors, about 179 million T cells yielded 117 million unique TCR beta sequences and around 300 Gb of sequence data. All discovery cohort repertoires had been generated using a single sequencing platform. An earlier analysis of 587 of the donors used high-throughput TCR beta sequencing to judge whether each TCR beta V gene segment behaved as functional or pseudogenic. The study combined high-throughput TCR immunosequencing, statistical association of individual TCRs with disease status, and machine learning to predict cytomegalovirus infection status. Using immunosequencing, the study profiled T cell repertoires from 666 subjects and related those repertoires to cytomegalovirus serostatus. Donor age, sex, ethnicity and CMV serostatus were compiled alongside the repertoire data. Among some 410 genotyped donors of the cohort, an average of about 240,000 unique TCR beta nucleotide sequences were sequenced per donor, 15% to 20% of them non-productive. HLA typing covered class I and class II loci at four-digit resolution. Around 320 gigabases of sequencing data and around 87 million unique TCR sequences were included in an early release covering roughly 600 HLA-typed donors. The number of typed donors differed by locus: about 620-630 for A, B, C, DRB1 and DQB1; 500 to 550 for DQA1; fewer than 610 for DPA1; and 400 to 480 for DPB1. Several DR-DQ haplotypes were handled as single units for association and clustering because linkage in the cohort was strong. The later analysis used no new phenotypic data to find candidate immune exposures, relying instead on TCR beta sequences and their occurrence across donors. Of the roughly 400 genotyped donors, approximately 82% fell in the genetic ancestry cluster associated with self-reported Caucasian donors. Besides the first cohort of 500 to 700 subjects, a separate validation cohort made up of over a hundred different subjects was used. A later genetic analysis used genome-wide SNP genotypes for about 55% of the 666 donors, treating that subset as a discovery cohort. The study was designed to test whether signatures of past pathogen exposure could be identified by cataloging public T cell receptors. In a later analysis, previously published TCR beta repertoires from several hundred donors were re-analyzed and high-resolution HLA genotyping was added so that TCR occurrence patterns could be studied. Results and caveats for the whole study, not just this receptor: A cluster of highly shared sequence variants was judged likely to represent a technical artifact of the sequencing pipeline. In a later analysis, some 18,000 TCR beta sequences were associated with specific HLA alleles at a false discovery rate of 0.05. The cohort was sequenced for TCR beta chains only, and without alpha or paired-chain data the features that could be detected were limited. Compared with the roughly 710-donor mean, donors in an Asian-associated ancestry cluster had fewer N-insertions in productive TCRs, according to a later genetic analysis. In an earlier analysis of 587 of the donors, most TCR beta V segments appeared in productive rearrangements about 87% or about 30% of the time, broadly matching IMGT annotations. According to a later analysis, most CMV-associated TCR beta chains appeared to be HLA-restricted, and the HLA associations seemed to be driven largely by CMV exposure. In a later analysis, several top co-occurrence clusters were reported to appear linked to parvovirus B19, influenza, CMV and Epstein-Barr virus. The study listed approximately 150 TCR beta chains as associated with cytomegalovirus. Most TCR sequences were seen in very few donors, while some public TCRs were found in many individuals. Three of the identified cytomegalovirus-associated TCR beta chains were confirmed in vitro to be specific for cytomegalovirus antigens. Because some donors lacked HLA typing at each locus, the association tests relied only on the typed subset. A further reported finding was that TCR beta sequences accurately predicted the HLA-A and HLA-B alleles for most subjects in the first cohort. A later analysis found that HLA-associated TCR beta chains were more clonally expanded and had lower generation probabilities than equally common non-associated chains. The presence/absence analyses assumed that sequencing depth was roughly uniform across donors, and that assumption may not be true. When HLA alleles, especially DR and DQ, strongly co-occurred, attributing TCR associations to individual alleles was difficult. Correlated functional status among segregating V segments might be attributable to linkage disequilibrium, but an unknown experimental factor could not be ruled out. For the cohort, immune exposure information was limited to CMV serostatus. Because counts were too low, roughly 16 rarely observed V segments, including chromosome 9 orphons, were left out of the earlier analysis of approximately 500 of the donors. In a later analysis, TCR association rates were found to vary across HLA loci, with the most associated TCRs seen for DRB1 alleles and the fewest for HLA-C alleles. It was suggested by the authors that the approach could potentially be generalized to other disease states and immunological phenotypes. Because the 87-base-pair reads could not distinguish some IMGT-functional V segments, including TRBV6-2 and TRBV6-3, those segments were excluded. In a later genetic analysis, a missense DCLRE1C variant was associated with V-gene and J-gene trimming of TCR beta chains, and the association was replicated in an independent cohort. In both the original and validation cohorts, the classifier was reported to diagnose cytomegalovirus status with high specificity and sensitivity.

The cohort comprised around 690 healthy bone marrow donors. Cohort members were all nominally healthy when sampled, although unrecorded immune exposures were likely present. The donor tested CMV seronegative and was one of the 352 seronegative cohort members. Each donor provided a peripheral blood sample, and peripheral blood mononuclear cells were used for TCR beta sequencing. The Qiagen DNeasy Blood Extraction Kit was used to extract genomic DNA from the blood cell samples. Libraries were prepared through the immunoSEQ multiplex PCR assay. For the multiplex PCR, a mixture combining 60 forward primers for TCR Vbeta segments and 13 reverse primers for TCR Jbeta segments was used. A multiplex PCR assay on genomic DNA amplified the CDR3 region of rearranged TCR beta genes. Amplified TCR beta libraries were sequenced as 87-base-pair reads on the Illumina HiSeq System. On the authors' methods: A later analysis tallied tens of millions of unique TCR beta chains across the 666 repertoires, and roughly 11 million of those chains were shared by two or more donors. Raw reads were error-corrected and collapsed into unique sequences by a nearest-neighbor algorithm in which closely related sequences were merged to remove PCR and sequencing errors. V, D and J gene segments were assigned by aligning CDR3 sequences to IMGT reference sequences. For a sequence to be retained, a match of at least six nucleotides to both a V gene segment and a J gene segment was required. A rearrangement counted as productive if the CDR3 had no stop codons and remained in frame with V and J, and every other rearrangement counted as non-productive. CDR3 was defined according to IMGT convention as the region running from the second conserved V-encoded cysteine to the conserved J-encoded phenylalanine. In an earlier analysis of roughly 580 of the donors, sequences lacking an unambiguous match to a single V gene segment were excluded. An earlier analysis of fewer than 750 of the donors classified V segments as functional when productive rearrangements were above 56.7% and as segregating when the standard deviation between donors was above 5%. A statistical classification framework was developed to diagnose cytomegalovirus status using the catalog of TCR beta chain sequences. In a later analysis, V and J genes were assigned by comparing TCR nucleotide sequences against IMGT/GENE-DB human TR gene sequences. Using the TCRdist pipeline, a later analysis assigned CDR3 sequences along with most-parsimonious VDJ recombination scenarios. A later analysis defined each TCR beta chain by its CDR3 amino acid sequence plus V-gene family, and excluded reads lacking a unique V-gene family. In a later analysis, fewer than 650 highly shared, low-generation-probability nucleotide sequences were removed to address suspected cross-contamination and a sequencing artifact. For each public chain, a later analysis derived a clonal expansion index from normalized ranks of inferred template counts within each repertoire. Generation probabilities in a later analysis came from a VDJ recombination model fitted to out-of-frame rearrangements, and those results were checked against IGoR. Hypergeometric tests were used in a later analysis to score TCR-TCR, TCR-HLA and TCR-CMV co-occurrence, with a repertoire-size bias correction applied to the TCR pairs. A later analysis estimated false discovery rates by permuting HLA or CMV assignments 20 times. In a later analysis, co-occurring TCRs were grouped using DBSCAN, with TCRdist sequence similarity added in when clustering inside HLA-allele-positive subsets. For co-occurrence clustering, repertoires with fewer than 30,000 or more than 120,000 public chains were excluded, along with five repertoires with anomalous nucleotide sharing. Here the immuneACCESS table is served through TCRdb, limited to in-frame sequences with V and J called. Missing clones are a known gap in these copies; in checked studies unresolved V genes cover under half, and the rest lacks a known reason. D and trimming were read from the DNA, whereas the V and J calls and clone size are those reported in that table. The sample table gives under 70,000 clones. Clones ranked in the top ten supply over 2% of the sample.

A word on this clone: This clone's antigen is unknown.

The CDR3 contains 15 residues, cysteine and phenylalanine counted. This entry keeps only the CDR3 DNA: 45 bases, framed from base 1. V sheds 1 base and J sheds 0 bases, leaving 10 bases between their ends. CDR1 SGHAT and CDR2 FQNNGV were looked up in the germline V gene. Sequencing was carried out using PBMCs. The chain links TRBV11-2 with TRBJ2-7, with the D gene uncertain. The sequence came from a woman aged 18 to 35 in good health and CMV-seronegative. Read as DNA, the sequence is TGTGCCAGCAGCTTAGGACCGACTTTCTCCTACGAGCAGTACTTC. This gives the protein CASSLGPTFSYEQYF.